Below, 30 T cell receptor beta chains from the same sample are listed, as sequenced in a study of T-cell memory formation after mild COVID-19. TCRdb called the 5' RACE reads again in MiXCR, with one record for every CDR3 protein. The sample includes under 450,000 distinct CDR3 sequences, about a quarter of them seen just once. Sequencing was carried out using PBMCs or a T cell subset sorted from them (not recorded which). The source of these receptors is an adult woman who had mild COVID-19 (a few samples of this study predate the infection). Cell type and time point are not known.

The chain combines TRBV10-3 with TRBJ1-2; TRBD1 agrees at 7 bases. From germline, CDR1 is ENHRY and CDR2 SYGVKD. Unmatched junction bases numbered 11, after V lost 3 bases and J lost 1 base. The CDR3 spans 17 residues. As DNA, the CDR3 is TGTGCCATCAGTGACTTCGGACAGGCCGACCTTAACTATGGCTACACCTTC. This sequence encodes CAISDFGQADLNYGYTF.

The chain has TRBV12-3 or TRBV12-4 and TRBJ1-5; weak D call: TRBD1 (5 bases). This CDR3 spans 12 amino acids. V was pared by 5 bases and J by 6 bases, with 8 bases between. The CDR3 DNA reads TGTGCCAGCAGTGTTGGGGGTCAGCCCCAGCATTTT. This encodes CASSVGGQPQHF.

The chain uses TRBV29-1 and TRBJ2-1; D unclear. Germline assignment: CDR1 SQVTM and CDR2 ANQGSEA. V was clipped by 3 bases and J by 1 base, with 4 bases between them. CDR3 length: 12 amino acids. CDR3 sequence: CSVDQSYNEQFF. In nucleotides, the CDR3 is TGCAGCGTTGACCAATCCTACAATGAGCAGTTCTTC.

The chain links TRBV7-7 to TRBJ1-4, with D maybe TRBD1 (5 bases). V lost 5 bases to trimming and J lost 8 bases, with 18 bases between them. Germline V gene sequence: CDR1 SSHAT, CDR2 FNYEAQ (reference sequence). The CDR3 contains 15 residues. The CDR3 bases are TGTGCCAGCAGCGCGACAGCATTGAAGGGAGAAAAACTGTTTTTT. This codes for CASSATALKGEKLFF.

This clonotype was seen more than once but under ten times. The chain is built from TRBV9 and TRBJ2-5; 16 bases are a match to TRBD2. V was pared by 2 bases and J by 0 bases, with 7 bases of the junction left unmatched. Germline assignment: CDR1 SGDLS and CDR2 YYNGEE. This CDR3 spans 19 amino acids. The CDR3 loop reads CASSVHGTSGGANQETQYF. The CDR3 DNA sequence: TGTGCCAGCAGCGTCCACGGGACTAGCGGGGGGGCGAACCAAGAGACCCAGTACTTC.

This clonotype has more than one count but fewer than ten. This sequence joins TRBV20-1 and TRBJ2-1; 8 nucleotides match TRBD1. Per germline, CDR1 DFQATT and CDR2 SNEGSKA (reference sequence). V dropped 2 bases and J dropped 7; count of bases not matched to a gene: 10. The CDR3 is made up of 15 amino acids. The CDR3 loop reads CSARSIRGLGNEQFF. CDR3 bases: TGCAGTGCTAGAAGTATCAGGGGGCTCGGGAATGAGCAGTTCTTC.

This clonotype was counted only a few times. The chain uses TRBV7-9 and TRBJ1-5; 8 bases agree with TRBD1. Germline loops: CDR1 SEHNR, CDR2 FQNEAQ (reference sequence). The CDR3 has 14 residues. V trimming: 6 bases; J trimming: 7 bases; junction bases outside the gene matches: 8. Here the CDR3 reads CASRATGEGQPQHF. The DNA of the CDR3 is TGTGCCAGCAGAGCGACAGGGGAGGGGCAGCCCCAGCATTTT.

This clonotype came up a few times. The chain combines TRBV4-2 with TRBJ2-6; unclear D gene. The V end was cut by 1 base, the J end by 2 bases, with 9 bases between. Germline V gives CDR1 LGHNA, CDR2 YNFKEQ. The CDR3 is 16 residues long. CDR3 DNA sequence: TGTGCCAGCAGCCAAGTGATAGGTACTGGGGCCAACGTCCTGACTTTC. Amino acid sequence: CASSQVIGTGANVLTF.

This clonotype was observed a few times. This sequence joins TRBV11-3 and TRBJ2-2; 15 nucleotides align to TRBD2. This CDR3 comprises 18 residues. Unmatched junction bases numbered 2, after V lost 3 bases and J lost 0 bases. Germline V gene data show CDR1 as SGHNT and CDR2 as YENEEA. DNA of the CDR3: TGTGCCAGCAGCTTGGGACTAGCGGGAGGCTCGAACACCGGGGAGCTGTTTTTT. Translation: CASSLGLAGGSNTGELFF.

This clonotype was observed a few times. The rearrangement uses TRBV29-1 and TRBJ2-3; 11 nucleotides align to TRBD2. Germline V gene data show CDR1 as SQVTM and CDR2 as ANQGSEA. The CDR3 totals 15 residues. Trimming at V came to 0 bases and at J to 9 bases, leaving 8 bases not matched to a gene. The CDR3 protein is CSVEDSGGAVGTQYF. The CDR3 nucleotides are TGCAGCGTTGAAGATAGCGGGGGGGCCGTCGGGACGCAGTATTTT.

V and J are TRBV19 and TRBJ1-2, with D unresolved. Looked up from germline, CDR1 is LNHDA and CDR2 is SQIVND (reference sequence). The CDR3 is 13 amino acids. V was pared by 3 bases and J by 1 base, with 6 bases between. The CDR3 DNA reads as TGTGCCAGTAGTATCGGATATAACTATGGCTACACCTTC. Protein product: CASSIGYNYGYTF.

CDR3 in DNA: TGTGCCAGCAGGTCCGGGCCTCGAGACATTCAGTACTTC. It encodes CASRSGPRDIQYF. The rearrangement links TRBV7-2 to TRBJ2-4; D is undetermined. The CDR3 runs 13 residues. Trimming took 6 bases from V and 8 from J, leaving 14 bases between them. CDR1 is SGHTA, CDR2 FQGNSA, per germline.

This clonotype has a handful of counts. This chain uses TRBV27 with TRBJ1-1; D is unresolved. Germline CDR1 is MNHEY and CDR2 is SMNVEV (reference sequence). V dropped 5 bases and J dropped 5 bases, with 24 bases sitting between them. This CDR3 region has 17 residues. CDR3 sequence (DNA): TGTGCCAGCAGTCCCCTCCTCCGGACGCCTGGGGAAACTGAAGCTTTCTTT. Its translation is CASSPLLRTPGETEAFF.

The chain recombines TRBV11-3 with TRBJ2-7; no clear D gene. Per germline, CDR1 SGHNT and CDR2 YENEEA. The V end was cut by 5 bases, the J end by 2 bases, with 13 bases between. This CDR3 is 14 amino acids long. The CDR3 loop reads CASSGDESPYEQYF. CDR3 DNA: TGTGCCAGCAGCGGGGATGAAAGCCCCTACGAGCAGTACTTC. Looking up the rest from reference TRBV11-3 and TRBJ2-7 gives the full variable domain: EAGVVQSPRYKIIEKKQPVAFWCNPISGHNTLYWYLQNLGQGPELLIRYENEEAVDDSQLPKDRFSAERLKGVDSTLKIQPAELGDSAVYLCASSGDESPYEQYFGPGTRLTVT.

This clonotype was recorded a few times. V usage is TRBV5-1 and J usage is TRBJ2-5; 7 nucleotides match TRBD1. V gave up 5 bases and J gave up 5 bases; unmatched junction bases: 9. The germline V gene has CDR1 SGHRS and CDR2 YFSETQ. The CDR3 consists of 14 residues. CDR3 coding DNA: TGCGCCAGCAGTCAAGGGGGCGCAGGGGAGACCCAGTACTTC. The encoded protein is CASSQGGAGETQYF.

This clonotype has just a few counts. V is TRBV9 and J is TRBJ2-1; the match to TRBD1 covers 10 bases. V lost 0 bases to trimming and J lost 6 bases; unmatched junction nucleotides: 3. The CDR3 extends over 15 amino acids. Germline V gene lookup returns CDR1 SGDLS and CDR2 YYNGEE. The CDR3 reads CASSVEWTGGNEQFF. In DNA, the CDR3 is TGTGCCAGCAGCGTAGAATGGACAGGGGGCAATGAGCAGTTCTTC. Drawing the rest from reference TRBV9 and TRBJ2-1, the complete variable domain is DSGVTQTPKHLITATGQRVTLRCSPRSGDLSVYWYQQSLDQGLQFLIQYYNGEERAKGNILERFSAQQFPDLHSELNLSSLELGDSALYFCASSVEWTGGNEQFFGPGTRLTVL.

The chain recombines TRBV20-1 with TRBJ1-2; unclear D gene. The CDR3 sequence is 11 residues long. V was cut by 6 bases and J by 6 bases, with 11 bases left in between. Germline loops: CDR1 DFQATT, CDR2 SNEGSKA (reference sequence). CDR3 residues: CSAYIGDGYTF. In DNA form, the CDR3 reads TGCAGTGCCTACATTGGGGATGGCTACACCTTC.

Only a few counts were recorded for this clonotype. This chain joins TRBV7-2 and TRBJ2-7, with 8 bases fitting TRBD2. CDR1 is SGHTA, CDR2 FQGNSA, per germline. This CDR3 spans 16 amino acids. The J segment lost 2 bases and the V segment lost 4 bases, leaving 10 bases of the junction unmatched. The CDR3 here is CASSSRAASGPYEQYF. The DNA of the CDR3 is TGTGCCAGCAGCTCCCGGGCGGCTAGCGGGCCCTACGAGCAGTACTTC.

This clonotype was seen a few times. This chain connects TRBV19 to TRBJ2-3, with a tentative D call TRBD2 (6 bases). CDR1 is LNHDA, CDR2 SQIVND, per germline (reference sequence). There are 15 residues in the CDR3. The germline V and J ends were trimmed by 7 bases and 2 bases, with 16 bases remaining between them. CDR3 sequence: CASTSTSEVTDTQYF. CDR3 DNA sequence: TGTGCCAGTACCTCGACTAGTGAGGTCACAGATACGCAGTATTTT.

The CDR3 is CATSRDVVGTNEQFF. CDR3 bases: TGTGCCACCAGCAGAGATGTGGTAGGTACGAATGAGCAGTTCTTC. The J gene is TRBJ2-1, the V gene TRBV15, with unresolved D. Trimming cost V 0 bases and J 7 bases, with 13 bases left between them. The CDR3 runs 15 residues. Germline CDR1 is LNHNV and CDR2 is YYDKDF (reference sequence).

J is TRBJ2-7 and V is TRBV29-1, with TRBD1 matching over 7 bases. The CDR3 runs 14 residues. Trimming cost V 6 bases and J 0 bases; bases outside gene matches: 8. The V gene's germline CDR1 is SQVTM and CDR2 ANQGSEA. CDR3 region: CSVVGTAASYEQYF. CDR3 sequence (DNA): TGCAGCGTGGTCGGGACAGCGGCCTCCTACGAGCAGTACTTC.

The chain uses TRBV27 and TRBJ1-1; no reliable D call. V lost 4 bases, J lost 0 bases, and 15 bases lay in between. The germline gives CDR1 MNHEY, CDR2 SMNVEV (reference sequence). There are 16 residues in the CDR3. The CDR3 bases are TGTGCCAGCAGTTCTCGTTACAGAAGTATGAACACTGAAGCTTTCTTT. Translating it yields CASSSRYRSMNTEAFF.

This clonotype was seen more than once but under ten times. The chain combines TRBV7-9 with TRBJ2-2; 8 bases agree with TRBD1. The germline V gene has CDR1 SEHNR and CDR2 FQNEAQ (reference sequence). This CDR3 has 15 residues. Unmatched junction bases numbered 6, after V lost 5 bases and J lost 4 bases. The CDR3 DNA follows: TGTGCCAGCAGCAGACGACAGGGGAGCACCGGGGAGCTGTTTTTT. It specifies CASSRRQGSTGELFF.

This clonotype showed up just a few times. The chain combines TRBV15 with TRBJ2-1, with 8 positions matching TRBD1. J was trimmed by 6 bases and V by 3 bases; bases with no gene match: 7. Germline CDR1 and CDR2: LNHNV and YYDKDF (reference sequence). This CDR3 is 15 amino acids long. DNA for the CDR3: TGTGCCACCAGCAGTGGACAGGGTTTCGGCAATGAGCAGTTCTTC. This gives the protein CATSSGQGFGNEQFF.

The chain carries TRBV20-1 and TRBJ1-2, with a weak D call TRBD1 (5 bases). The CDR3 totals 13 residues. Trimming took off 3 bases at V and 3 bases at J, with 11 bases between the two ends. CDR1 is DFQATT, CDR2 SNEGSKA, per germline (reference sequence). DNA for the CDR3: TGCAGTGCTAGGCCAGGGCTAGACTATGGCTACACCTTC. It translates to CSARPGLDYGYTF.

The gene calls are TRBV6-5 and TRBJ2-7, with TRBD1 matching 8 bases. The CDR3 length is 15 residues. In germline, CDR1 is MNHEY, CDR2 SVGAGI. V lost 2 bases and J lost 0; bases outside the gene matches: 3. CDR3 protein: CASSYQDRDSYEQYF. The CDR3 nucleotides are TGTGCCAGCAGTTACCAGGACAGGGACTCCTACGAGCAGTACTTC.

This clonotype occurred a few times. This rearrangement joins TRBV18 to TRBJ1-5; perhaps TRBD1 as D (5 bases). Germline-derived CDR1 and CDR2 are KGHSH and LQKENI. Trimming pared 3 bases from V and 7 bases from J, leaving 10 bases between. The CDR3 totals 13 residues. DNA of the CDR3: TGTGCCAGCTCACCGGGGGGGGAACAGCCCCAGCATTTT. Its protein is CASSPGGEQPQHF.

This clonotype was detected a few times. This chain connects TRBV12-3 or TRBV12-4 to TRBJ2-7; 10 nucleotides line up with TRBD1. The V gene end was trimmed by 2 bases and the J gene end by 3 bases; junction bases not matched to a gene: 7. The CDR3 totals 16 residues. The CDR3: CASSLRLGQGHYEQYF. For the CDR3, the DNA is TGTGCCAGCAGTTTACGGTTGGGACAGGGGCACTACGAGCAGTACTTC.

This clonotype was counted only a few times. The rearrangement joins TRBV25-1 to TRBJ2-7; 9 bases line up with TRBD2. The ends lost 2 bases at V and 4 bases at J; junction bases unmatched: 12. Germline loops: CDR1 MGHDK, CDR2 SYGVNS. CDR3 length: 17 amino acids. CDR3 sequence: CASSENLPREGPYEQYF. CDR3 nucleotide sequence: TGTGCCAGCAGTGAAAACCTCCCGCGGGAGGGCCCTTACGAGCAGTACTTC.

This clonotype was observed a few times. The rearrangement joins TRBV10-3 to TRBJ2-1; D possibly uses TRBD1 or TRBD2 (5 bases each). V gave up 2 bases and J gave up 6 bases, with 17 bases separating them. Looked up from germline, CDR1 is ENHRY and CDR2 is SYGVKD. The CDR3 loop spans 16 amino acids. The CDR3 spells CAISEPGTVWGNEQFF. The DNA of the CDR3 is TGTGCCATCAGTGAGCCTGGGACCGTCTGGGGCAATGAGCAGTTCTTC.